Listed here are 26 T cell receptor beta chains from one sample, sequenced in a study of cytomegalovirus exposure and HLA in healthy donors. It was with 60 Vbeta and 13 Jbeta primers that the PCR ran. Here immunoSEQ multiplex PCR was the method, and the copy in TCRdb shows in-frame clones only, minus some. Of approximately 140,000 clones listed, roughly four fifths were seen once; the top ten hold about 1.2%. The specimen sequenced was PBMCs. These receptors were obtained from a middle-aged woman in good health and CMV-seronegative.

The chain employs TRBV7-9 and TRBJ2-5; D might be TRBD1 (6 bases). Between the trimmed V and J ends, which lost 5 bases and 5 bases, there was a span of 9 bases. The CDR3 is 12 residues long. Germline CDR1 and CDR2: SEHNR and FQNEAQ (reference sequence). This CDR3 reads CASSHQGETQYF. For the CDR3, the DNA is TGTGCCAGCAGCCACCAGGGGGAGACCCAGTACTTC.

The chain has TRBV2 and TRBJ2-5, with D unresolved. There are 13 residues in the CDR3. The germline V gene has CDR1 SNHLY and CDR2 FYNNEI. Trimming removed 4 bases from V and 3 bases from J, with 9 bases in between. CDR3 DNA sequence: TGTGCCAGCAGTGGGCAGTTAAAAGAGACCCAGTACTTC. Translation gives CASSGQLKETQYF.

The CDR3 spells CASSGGLAANEQFF. CDR3 DNA sequence: TGTGCCAGTAGTGGGGGACTAGCGGCGAATGAGCAGTTCTTC. The genes are TRBV19 and TRBJ2-1; 11 bases align to TRBD2. The CDR3 has 14 amino acids. CDR1 is LNHDA, CDR2 SQIVND, per germline (reference sequence). J was trimmed by 7 bases and V by 5 bases; bases with no gene match: 4.

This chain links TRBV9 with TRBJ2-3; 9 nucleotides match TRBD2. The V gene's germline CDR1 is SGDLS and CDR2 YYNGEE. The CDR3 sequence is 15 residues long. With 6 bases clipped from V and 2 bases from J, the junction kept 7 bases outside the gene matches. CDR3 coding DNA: TGTGCCAGCACGTTAGCGGGGGCCTTCACAGATACGCAGTATTTT. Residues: CASTLAGAFTDTQYF. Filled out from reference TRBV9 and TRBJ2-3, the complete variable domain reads DSGVTQTPKHLITATGQRVTLRCSPRSGDLSVYWYQQSLDQGLQFLIQYYNGEERAKGNILERFSAQQFPDLHSELNLSSLELGDSALYFCASTLAGAFTDTQYFGPGTRLTVL.

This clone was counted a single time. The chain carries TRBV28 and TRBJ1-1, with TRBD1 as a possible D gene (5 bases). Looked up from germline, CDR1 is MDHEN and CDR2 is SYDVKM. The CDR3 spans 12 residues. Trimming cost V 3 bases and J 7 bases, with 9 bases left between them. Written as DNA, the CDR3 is TGTGCCAGCAGTTTCGCAGGGCGTGAAGCTTTCTTT. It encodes CASSFAGREAFF. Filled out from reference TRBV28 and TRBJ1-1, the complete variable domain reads DVKVTQSSRYLVKRTGEKVFLECVQDMDHENMFWYRQDPGLGLRLIYFSYDVKMKEKGDIPEGYSVSREKKERFSLILESASTNQTSMYLCASSFAGREAFFGQGTRLTVV.

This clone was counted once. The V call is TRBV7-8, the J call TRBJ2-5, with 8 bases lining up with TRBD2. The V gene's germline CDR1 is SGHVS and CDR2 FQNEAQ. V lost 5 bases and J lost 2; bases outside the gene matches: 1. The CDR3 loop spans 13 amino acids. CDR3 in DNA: TGTGCCAGCAGCAAGCGGGAGCAAGAGACCCAGTACTTC. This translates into CASSKREQETQYF.

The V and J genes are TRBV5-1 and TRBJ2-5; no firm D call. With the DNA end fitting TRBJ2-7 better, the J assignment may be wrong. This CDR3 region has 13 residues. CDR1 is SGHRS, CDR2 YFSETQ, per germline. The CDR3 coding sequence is TGCGCCAGCAGCCAACAGCTTCGCTACGAGCAGTACTTC. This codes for CASSQQLRYEQYF.

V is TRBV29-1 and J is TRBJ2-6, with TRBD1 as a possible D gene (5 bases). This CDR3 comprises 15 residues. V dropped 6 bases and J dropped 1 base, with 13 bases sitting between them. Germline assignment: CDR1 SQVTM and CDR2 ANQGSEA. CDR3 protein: CSVSHQGSGANVLTF. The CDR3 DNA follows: TGCAGCGTCTCACACCAGGGTTCTGGGGCCAACGTCCTGACTTTC.

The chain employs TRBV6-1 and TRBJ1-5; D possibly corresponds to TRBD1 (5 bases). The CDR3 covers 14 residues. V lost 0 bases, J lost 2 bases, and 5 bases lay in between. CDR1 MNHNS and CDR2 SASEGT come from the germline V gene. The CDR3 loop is CASSEAGGNQPQHF. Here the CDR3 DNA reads TGTGCCAGCAGTGAAGCAGGGGGCAATCAGCCCCAGCATTTT.

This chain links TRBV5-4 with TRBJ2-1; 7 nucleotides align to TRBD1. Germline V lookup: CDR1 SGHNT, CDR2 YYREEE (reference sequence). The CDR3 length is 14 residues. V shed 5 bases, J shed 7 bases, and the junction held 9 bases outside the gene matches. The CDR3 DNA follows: TGTGCCAGCAGTTTCGACCCGGGACAGAATGAGCAGTTCTTC. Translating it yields CASSFDPGQNEQFF.

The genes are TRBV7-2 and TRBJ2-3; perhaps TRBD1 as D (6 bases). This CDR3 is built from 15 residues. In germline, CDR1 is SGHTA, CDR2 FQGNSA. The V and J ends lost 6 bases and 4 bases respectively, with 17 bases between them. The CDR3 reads CASSRDNLFPDTQYF. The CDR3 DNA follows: TGTGCCAGCAGTCGGGACAACCTTTTCCCAGATACGCAGTATTTT.

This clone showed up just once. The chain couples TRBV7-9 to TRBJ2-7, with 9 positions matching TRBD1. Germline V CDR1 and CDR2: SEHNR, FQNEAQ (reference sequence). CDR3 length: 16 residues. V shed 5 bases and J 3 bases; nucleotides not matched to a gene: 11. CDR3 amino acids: CASSEPGTGQFYEQYV. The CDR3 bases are TGTGCCAGCAGCGAGCCCGGGACAGGGCAATTCTACGAGCAGTACGTC.

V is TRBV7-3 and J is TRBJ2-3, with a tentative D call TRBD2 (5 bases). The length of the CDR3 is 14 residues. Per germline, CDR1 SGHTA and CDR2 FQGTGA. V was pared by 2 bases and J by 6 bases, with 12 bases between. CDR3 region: CASSLRGLSDTQYF. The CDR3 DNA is TGTGCCAGCAGCTTACGGGGTTTGTCTGATACGCAGTATTTT.

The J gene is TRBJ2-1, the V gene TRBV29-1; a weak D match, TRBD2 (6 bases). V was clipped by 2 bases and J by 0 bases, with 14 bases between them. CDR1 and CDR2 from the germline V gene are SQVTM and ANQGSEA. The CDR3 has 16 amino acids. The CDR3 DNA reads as TGCAGCGTTGAATACGGGCAGGGAGGCTCCTACAATGAGCAGTTCTTC. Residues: CSVEYGQGGSYNEQFF.

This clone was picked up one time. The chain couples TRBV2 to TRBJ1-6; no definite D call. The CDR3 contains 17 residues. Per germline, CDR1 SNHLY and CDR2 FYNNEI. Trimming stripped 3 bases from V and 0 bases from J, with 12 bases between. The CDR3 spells CASSDAGSSSYNSPLHF. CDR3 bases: TGTGCCAGCAGTGATGCGGGATCGAGCTCCTATAATTCACCCCTCCACTTT.

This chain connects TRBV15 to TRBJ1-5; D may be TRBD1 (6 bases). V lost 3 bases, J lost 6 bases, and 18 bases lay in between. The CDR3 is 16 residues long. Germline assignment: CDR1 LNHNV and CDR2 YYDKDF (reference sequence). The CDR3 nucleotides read TGTGCCACCAGCAGCGCTGCGGGGGCGTTGGTTCAGCCCCAGCATTTT. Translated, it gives CATSSAAGALVQPQHF.

Here the CDR3 reads CASSISPGYGYTF. In DNA, the CDR3 is TGTGCCAGTAGTATTTCGCCCGGCTATGGCTACACCTTC. The rearrangement links TRBV19 to TRBJ1-2; no clear D. The germline V gene has CDR1 LNHDA and CDR2 SQIVND (reference sequence). Trimming stripped 3 bases from V and 4 bases from J, with 9 bases between. The CDR3 runs 13 residues.

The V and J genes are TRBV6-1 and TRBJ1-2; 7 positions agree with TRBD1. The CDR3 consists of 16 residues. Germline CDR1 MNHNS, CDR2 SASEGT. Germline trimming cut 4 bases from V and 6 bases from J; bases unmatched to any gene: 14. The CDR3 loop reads CASSGYTGEYQDGYTF. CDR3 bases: TGTGCCAGCAGTGGATATACAGGGGAGTATCAGGATGGCTACACCTTC.

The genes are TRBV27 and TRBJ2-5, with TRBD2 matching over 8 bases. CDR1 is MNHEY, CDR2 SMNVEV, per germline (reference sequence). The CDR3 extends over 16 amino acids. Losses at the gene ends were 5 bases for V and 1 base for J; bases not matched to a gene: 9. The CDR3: CASSDLGGGPQETQYF. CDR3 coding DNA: TGTGCCAGCAGTGACCTAGGCGGGGGGCCCCAAGAGACCCAGTACTTC.

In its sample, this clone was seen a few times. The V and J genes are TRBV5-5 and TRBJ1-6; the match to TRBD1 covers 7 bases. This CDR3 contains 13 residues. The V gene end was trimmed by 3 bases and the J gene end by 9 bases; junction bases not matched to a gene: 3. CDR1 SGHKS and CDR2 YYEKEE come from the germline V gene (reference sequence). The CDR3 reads CASSWGQLSPLHF. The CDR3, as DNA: TGTGCCAGCAGCTGGGGACAGCTTTCACCCCTCCACTTT.

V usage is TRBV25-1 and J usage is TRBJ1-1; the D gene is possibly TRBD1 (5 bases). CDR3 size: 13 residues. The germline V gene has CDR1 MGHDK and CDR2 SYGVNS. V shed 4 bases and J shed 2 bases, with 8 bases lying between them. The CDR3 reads CASSATGNTEAFF. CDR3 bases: TGTGCCAGCAGTGCAACAGGTAACACTGAAGCTTTCTTT. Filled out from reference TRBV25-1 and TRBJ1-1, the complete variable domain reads EADIYQTPRYLVIGTGKKITLECSQTMGHDKMYWYQQDPGMELHLIHYSYGVNSTEKGDLSSESTVSRIRTEHFPLTLESARPSHTSQYLCASSATGNTEAFFGQGTRLTVV.

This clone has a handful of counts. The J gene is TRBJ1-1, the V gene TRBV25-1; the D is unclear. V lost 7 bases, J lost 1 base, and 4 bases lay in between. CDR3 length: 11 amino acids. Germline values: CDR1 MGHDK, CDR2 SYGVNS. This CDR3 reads CASTGNTEAFF. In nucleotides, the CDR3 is TGTGCCAGCACGGGGAACACTGAAGCTTTCTTT.

The CDR3, as DNA: TGTGCCAGCAGTGAATGGGCAGGCCGAGCTTCGTCCGAAAAACTGTTTTTT. It specifies CASSEWAGRASSEKLFF. The V and J genes are TRBV25-1 and TRBJ1-4, with D unclear. V lost 1 base and J 8 bases, leaving 20 bases between the germline ends. The CDR3 contains 17 residues. CDR1 MGHDK and CDR2 SYGVNS come from the germline V gene. Combining the CDR3 with reference TRBV25-1 and TRBJ1-4 gives the whole variable domain EADIYQTPRYLVIGTGKKITLECSQTMGHDKMYWYQQDPGMELHLIHYSYGVNSTEKGDLSSESTVSRIRTEHFPLTLESARPSHTSQYLCASSEWAGRASSEKLFFGSGTQLSVL.

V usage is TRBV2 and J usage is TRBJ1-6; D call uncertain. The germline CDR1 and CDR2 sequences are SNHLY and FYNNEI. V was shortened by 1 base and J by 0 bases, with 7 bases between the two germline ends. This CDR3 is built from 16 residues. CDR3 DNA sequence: TGTGCCAGCAGTGAAGAAGCGTCCTCCTATAATTCACCCCTCCACTTT. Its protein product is CASSEEASSYNSPLHF.

DNA of the CDR3: TGTGCCAGCAGTTCCCCCGCTCCGGGACAGGACCAAGAGACCCAGTACTTC. Amino acids: CASSSPAPGQDQETQYF. The chain employs TRBV28 and TRBJ2-5; TRBD1 aligns across 8 bases. After removal of 4 bases from V and 0 bases from J, the junction contained 10 bases not matched to a gene. There are 17 residues in the CDR3. CDR1 is MDHEN, CDR2 SYDVKM, per germline.

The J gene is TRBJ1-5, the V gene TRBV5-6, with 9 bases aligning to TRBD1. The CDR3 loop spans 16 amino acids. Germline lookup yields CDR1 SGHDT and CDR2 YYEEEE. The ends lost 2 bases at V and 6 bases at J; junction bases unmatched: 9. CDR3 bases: TGTGCCAGCAGCTTAGGGACAGGGAAAACGGCTCAGCCCCAGCATTTT. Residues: CASSLGTGKTAQPQHF.